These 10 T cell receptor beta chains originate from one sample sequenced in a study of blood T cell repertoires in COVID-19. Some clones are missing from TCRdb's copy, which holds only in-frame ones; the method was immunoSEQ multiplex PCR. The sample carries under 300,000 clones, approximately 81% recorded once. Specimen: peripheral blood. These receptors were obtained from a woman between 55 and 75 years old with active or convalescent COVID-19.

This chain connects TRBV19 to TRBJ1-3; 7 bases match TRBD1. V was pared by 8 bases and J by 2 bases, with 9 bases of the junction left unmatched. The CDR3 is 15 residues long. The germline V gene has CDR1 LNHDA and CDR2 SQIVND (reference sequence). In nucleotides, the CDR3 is TGTGCCAGTTGCCCTACAGGGGTGGCTGGAAACACCATATATTTT. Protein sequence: CASCPTGVAGNTIYF.

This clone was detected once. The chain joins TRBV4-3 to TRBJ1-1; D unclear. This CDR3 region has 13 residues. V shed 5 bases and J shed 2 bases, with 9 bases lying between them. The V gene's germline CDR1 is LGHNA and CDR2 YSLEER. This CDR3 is CASSSVINTEAFF. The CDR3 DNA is TGCGCCAGCAGCTCAGTAATTAACACTGAAGCTTTCTTT.

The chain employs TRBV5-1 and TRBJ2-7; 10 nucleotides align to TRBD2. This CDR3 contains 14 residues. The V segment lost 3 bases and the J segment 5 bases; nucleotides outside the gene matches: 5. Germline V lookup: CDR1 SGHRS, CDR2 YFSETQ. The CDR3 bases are TGCGCCAGCAGCTGGGGACTAGCGCCGAACGAGCAGTACTTC. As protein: CASSWGLAPNEQYF.

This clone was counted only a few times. The DNA for the CDR3 is TGCGCCAGCAGCGGAGTGGAAGAGACCCAGTACTTC. It is translated as CASSGVEETQYF. The rearrangement links TRBV5-1 to TRBJ2-5; D is unclear. CDR1 is SGHRS, CDR2 YFSETQ, per germline. Trimming stripped 4 bases from V and 3 bases from J, with 7 bases between. The CDR3 length is 12 residues.

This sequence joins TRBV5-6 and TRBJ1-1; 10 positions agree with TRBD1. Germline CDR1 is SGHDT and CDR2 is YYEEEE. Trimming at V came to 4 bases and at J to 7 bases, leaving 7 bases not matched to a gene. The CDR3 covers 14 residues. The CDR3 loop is CASSGRQGASEAFF. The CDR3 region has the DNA TGTGCCAGCAGCGGACGACAGGGGGCGAGTGAAGCTTTCTTT.

The DNA of the CDR3 is TGTGCCAGCTCACCCCGGACAGGGGAGGCAAACATTCAGTACTTC. Translation gives CASSPRTGEANIQYF. This chain joins TRBV18 and TRBJ2-4; 9 bases are a match to TRBD1. The CDR3 loop spans 15 amino acids. After removal of 3 bases from V and 6 bases from J, the junction contained 6 bases not matched to a gene. From germline, CDR1 is KGHSH and CDR2 LQKENI.

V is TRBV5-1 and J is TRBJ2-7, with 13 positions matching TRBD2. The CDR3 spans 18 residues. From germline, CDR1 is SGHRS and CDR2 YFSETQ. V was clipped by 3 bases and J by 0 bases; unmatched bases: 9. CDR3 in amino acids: CASSSIGTSGASSYEQYF. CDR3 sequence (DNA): TGCGCCAGCAGCTCCATCGGGACTAGCGGGGCCTCCTCCTACGAGCAGTACTTC.

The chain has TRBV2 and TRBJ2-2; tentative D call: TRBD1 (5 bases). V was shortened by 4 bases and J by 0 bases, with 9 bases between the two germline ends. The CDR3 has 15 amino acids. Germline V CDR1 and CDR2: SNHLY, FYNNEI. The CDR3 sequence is CASSVQGTNTGELFF. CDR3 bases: TGTGCCAGCAGTGTCCAGGGTACGAACACCGGGGAGCTGTTTTTT.

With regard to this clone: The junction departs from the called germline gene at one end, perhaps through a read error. CDR3 loop: CASSIAADLNTEAFF. In DNA, the CDR3 is TGTGCCAGCAGCATAGCCGCAGATTTGAACACTGAAGCTTTCTTT. This chain uses TRBV7-9 with TRBJ1-1; D gene uncertain. CDR1 SEHNR and CDR2 FQNEAQ come from the germline V gene (reference sequence). The CDR3 is 15 residues long.

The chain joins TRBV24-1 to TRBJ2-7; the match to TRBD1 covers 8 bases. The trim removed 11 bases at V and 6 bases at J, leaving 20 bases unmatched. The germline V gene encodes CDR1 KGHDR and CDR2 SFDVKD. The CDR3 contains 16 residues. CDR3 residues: CAIGADAGQVGFEQYF. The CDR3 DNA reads TGTGCCATTGGGGCTGACGCGGGACAGGTTGGATTCGAGCAGTACTTC.